This T cell receptor beta chain was obtained from a study of T-cell reconstitution after alpha-beta-depleted transplantation in children (dated by TCRdb to the mid-2010s). About the study as a whole: T-cell immune reconstitution after TCRalphabeta/CD19-depleted allogeneic hematopoietic cell transplantation in children was quantitatively tracked in the study by means of TCR repertoire profiling.

As concerns this clonotype: What this receptor recognizes is not known. Per-base quality was not reported, and no clone a single base away is much larger than it.

Spanning cysteine to phenylalanine, the CDR3 consists of 15 amino acids. Just CDR3 DNA is preserved here, 45 bases in frame from base 1. The V end gives up 3 bases and the J end 7 bases, leaving 10 bases in the junction not matched to a gene. Looking up the germline V gene (reference sequence) yields CDR1 DFQATT and CDR2 SNEGSKA. Library prep was done by PCR. Instrument on record: Illumina HiSeq 2500. To normalize quantification of the TCRbeta repertoire, the TCR libraries were built with molecular barcoding that relied on unique molecular identifiers. The raw public reads went through TCRdb reprocessing: fastp at Q25, MiXCR clone calling, in-frame beta chains kept. Every distinct CDR3 protein forms one entry, paired with its most common genes and DNA. The sample table lists 640,000 or so distinct CDR3 sequences, over 15% of them with a count of one. The top ten clones comprise 1.1% of the sample.

The sequencing used PBMCs from the stem cell graft donor, collected from the stem cell graft. This clonotype was obtained from a human donor who donated a stem cell graft to a child with acute myeloid leukemia. The chain couples TRBV20-1 to TRBJ2-5, and TRBD2 matches 11 of the central bases. The CDR3 is CSASMGLAGGWTQYF. DNA sequence: TGCAGTGCTAGCATGGGTTTAGCGGGGGGGTGGACCCAGTACTTC.